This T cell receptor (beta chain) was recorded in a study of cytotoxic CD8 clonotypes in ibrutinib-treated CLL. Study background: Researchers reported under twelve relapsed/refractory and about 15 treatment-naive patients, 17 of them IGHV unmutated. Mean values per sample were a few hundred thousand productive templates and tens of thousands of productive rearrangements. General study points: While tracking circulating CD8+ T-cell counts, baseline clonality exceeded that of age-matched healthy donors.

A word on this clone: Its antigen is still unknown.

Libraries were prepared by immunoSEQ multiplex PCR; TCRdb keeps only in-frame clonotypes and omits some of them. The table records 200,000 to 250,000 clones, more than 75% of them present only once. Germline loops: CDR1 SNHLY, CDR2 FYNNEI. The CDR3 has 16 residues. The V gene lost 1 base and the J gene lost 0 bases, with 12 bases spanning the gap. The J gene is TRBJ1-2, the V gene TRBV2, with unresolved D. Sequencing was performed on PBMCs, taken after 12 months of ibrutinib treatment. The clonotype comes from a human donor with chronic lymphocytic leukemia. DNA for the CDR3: TGTGCCAGCAGTGAAGGCCCGGGGTTCTCTAACTATGGCTACACCTTC. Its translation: CASSEGPGFSNYGYTF.